These 30 T cell receptor beta chains share one sample of origin, sequenced in a study of blood T cell repertoires in COVID-19. TCRdb's table, derived via immunoSEQ multiplex PCR, lists solely in-frame clones and lacks some. Found here are around 220,000 clones, about four fifths of them singletons; the top ten hold 7.8%. Sequencing was carried out using peripheral blood. The receptors come from a woman at least 80 years old with COVID-19, enrolled during active disease.

The chain uses TRBV5-1 and TRBJ2-1; 11 bases are shared with TRBD2. There are 15 residues in the CDR3. J gave up 3 bases and V 6 bases, and 5 bases lay outside the gene matches. The germline V gene encodes CDR1 SGHRS and CDR2 YFSETQ. The CDR3 nucleotides are TGCGCCAGCACCCCGGGACTAGCGGACTACAATGAGCAGTTCTTC. Its translation is CASTPGLADYNEQFF.

V and J are TRBV2 and TRBJ2-3; maybe TRBD1 (6 bases). Trimming cost V 6 bases and J 1 base, with 14 bases left between them. Germline V gene data show CDR1 as SNHLY and CDR2 as FYNNEI. The length of the CDR3 is 15 residues. The CDR3 DNA sequence: TGTGCCAGCAGCGCAGCAGGGGCCGGCACAGATACGCAGTATTTT. Residues: CASSAAGAGTDTQYF.

There are a few counts of this clone. The chain is built from TRBV5-6 and TRBJ1-1; D gene ambiguous. Germline CDR1 and CDR2: SGHDT and YYEEEE. The CDR3 covers 13 residues. The V end was cut by 0 bases, the J end by 5 bases, with 8 bases between. CDR3: CASSLGGLTEAFF. The CDR3 region has the DNA TGTGCCAGCAGCTTGGGAGGGTTGACTGAAGCTTTCTTT.

The genes are TRBV28 and TRBJ1-1, with 7 bases lining up with TRBD1. This CDR3 has 13 amino acids. V shed 6 bases and J 7 bases; nucleotides not matched to a gene: 8. Germline-derived CDR1 and CDR2 are MDHEN and SYDVKM. This CDR3 is CASRSGGSIEAFF. CDR3 nucleotide sequence: TGTGCCAGCAGGTCAGGGGGGTCCATTGAAGCTTTCTTT.

The V gene is TRBV9, the J gene TRBJ2-2; TRBD1 agrees at 9 bases. This CDR3 has 15 amino acids. V lost 4 bases to trimming and J lost 4 bases; unmatched junction nucleotides: 5. Germline CDR1 is SGDLS and CDR2 is YYNGEE. CDR3 coding DNA: TGTGCCAGCAGCACACAGGGGGCGCTCACCGGGGAGCTGTTTTTT. The encoded protein is CASSTQGALTGELFF.

The chain links TRBV5-1 to TRBJ1-1, with D unclear. CDR1 and CDR2 from the germline V gene are SGHRS and YFSETQ. The length of the CDR3 is 13 residues. Deletions cut 0 bases from V and 1 base from J, with 4 bases between. The CDR3 spells CASSLDKNTEAFF. CDR3 in DNA: TGCGCCAGCAGCTTGGATAAGAACACTGAAGCTTTCTTT.

Only a few counts were recorded for this clone. The chain is built from TRBV3-1 (or the pseudogene TRBV3-2) and TRBJ1-6, with 8 bases matching TRBD1. After removal of 1 base from V and 7 bases from J, the junction contained 6 bases not matched to a gene. Germline assignment: CDR1 LGHDT and CDR2 YNNKEL (reference sequence). The CDR3 extends over 16 amino acids. CDR3 sequence reads: CASSQAGTGGNSPLHF. The CDR3 DNA reads TGTGCCAGCAGCCAAGCTGGGACAGGAGGGAATTCACCCCTCCACTTT.

V is TRBV7-9 and J is TRBJ2-1; 12 bases align to TRBD2. From germline, CDR1 is SEHNR and CDR2 FQNEAQ (reference sequence). The CDR3 contains 18 residues. V gave up 4 bases and J gave up 2 bases; unmatched junction bases: 9. The CDR3 nucleotides are TGTGCCAGCAGCTCGACTACTAGCGGGGGGCTAACCTACAATGAGCAGTTCTTC. Its protein product is CASSSTTSGGLTYNEQFF.

The V and J genes are TRBV7-3 and TRBJ2-1; a possible D gene is TRBD1 (6 bases). Per the germline V gene, CDR1 is SGHTA and CDR2 is FQGTGA. Trimming stripped 2 bases from V and 2 bases from J, with 7 bases between. This CDR3 has 14 amino acids. The CDR3 nucleotides read TGTGCCAGCAGCTTATCAGGGGCCTACAATGAGCAGTTCTTC. This encodes CASSLSGAYNEQFF.

In DNA form, the CDR3 reads TGCGCCAGCAGCTACAGTGGCGGGGGGACCCCAGAGACCCAGTACTTC. Its translation: CASSYSGGGTPETQYF. This chain uses TRBV5-1 with TRBJ2-5, with 8 bases aligning to TRBD2. Per germline, CDR1 SGHRS and CDR2 YFSETQ. With 3 bases clipped from V and 4 bases from J, the junction kept 11 bases outside the gene matches. The CDR3 loop spans 16 amino acids.

V is TRBV29-1 and J is TRBJ2-3; D is uncertain. V was cut by 4 bases and J by 4 bases, with 9 bases left in between. The CDR3 sequence is 12 residues long. Germline V gives CDR1 SQVTM, CDR2 ANQGSEA. CDR3 DNA sequence: TGCAGCGTTGGCGGTTTGGCAGATACGCAGTATTTT. Amino acids: CSVGGLADTQYF.

This clone came up once. The rearrangement links TRBV5-6 to TRBJ2-2; weak D call: TRBD1 (5 bases). With 2 bases removed from V and 1 base from J, the gap between germline ends came to 12 bases. CDR3 size: 16 residues. Germline loops: CDR1 SGHDT, CDR2 YYEEEE. The CDR3 loop is CASSFPTAENTGELFF. CDR3 bases: TGTGCCAGCAGCTTTCCGACAGCTGAGAACACCGGGGAGCTGTTTTTT.

The chain carries TRBV5-5 and TRBJ1-1; a possible D gene is TRBD1 (5 bases). The CDR3 consists of 16 residues. The germline CDR1 and CDR2 sequences are SGHKS and YYEKEE (reference sequence). V lost 4 bases to trimming and J lost 2 bases, with 18 bases between them. The CDR3 loop reads CASSPPSATENTEAFF. The CDR3 nucleotides read TGTGCCAGCAGCCCCCCGAGTGCGACAGAAAACACTGAAGCTTTCTTT.

The rearrangement uses TRBV7-8 and TRBJ2-3; 10 bases map to TRBD2. Germline V gene lookup returns CDR1 SGHVS and CDR2 FQNEAQ. V was pared by 2 bases and J by 2 bases, with 4 bases of the junction left unmatched. The CDR3 sequence is 16 residues long. As DNA, the CDR3 is TGTGCCAGCAGCTTACTAGCGGGGGCAATCACAGATACGCAGTATTTT. Translating it yields CASSLLAGAITDTQYF.

This clone was seen a few times. The chain combines TRBV19 with TRBJ1-1; possibly TRBD1 for D (6 bases). This CDR3 region has 16 residues. The germline V gene encodes CDR1 LNHDA and CDR2 SQIVND (reference sequence). Trimming took 5 bases from V and 5 from J, leaving 21 bases between them. The CDR3: CASSSSDRLMGTEAFF. CDR3 sequence (DNA): TGTGCCAGTAGTTCCAGCGACAGGTTAATGGGGACTGAAGCTTTCTTT. Variable domain in full (rest from reference TRBV19 and TRBJ1-1): DGGITQSPKYLFRKEGQNVTLSCEQNLNHDAMYWYRQDPGQGLRLIYYSQIVNDFQKGDIAEGYSVSREKKESFPLTVTSAQKNPTAFYLCASSSSDRLMGTEAFFGQGTRLTVV.

CDR3 loop: CASFDSDRTSEAFF. The CDR3 nucleotides read TGTGCCAGCTTCGACTCGGACAGAACGTCTGAAGCTTTCTTT. This chain joins TRBV28 and TRBJ1-1; perhaps TRBD1 as D (6 bases). CDR1 is MDHEN, CDR2 SYDVKM, per germline. The CDR3 consists of 14 residues. Trimming left V 8 bases short and J 6 bases short, with 19 bases between. Full variable domain (outside the CDR3, taken from reference TRBV28 and TRBJ1-1): DVKVTQSSRYLVKRTGEKVFLECVQDMDHENMFWYRQDPGLGLRLIYFSYDVKMKEKGDIPEGYSVSREKKERFSLILESASTNQTSMYLCASFDSDRTSEAFFGQGTRLTVV.

V is TRBV5-1 and J is TRBJ1-4; 7 positions match TRBD1. Trimming took 4 bases from V and 4 from J; bases not matched to a gene: 4. The CDR3 length is 14 residues. From germline, CDR1 is SGHRS and CDR2 YFSETQ. CDR3 residues: CASSLGQFNEKLFF. The DNA for the CDR3 is TGCGCCAGCAGCCTGGGACAGTTTAATGAAAAACTGTTTTTT.

The chain is built from TRBV6-5 and TRBJ2-1; no firm D call. From germline, CDR1 is MNHEY and CDR2 SVGAGI. The V and J ends lost 7 bases and 6 bases respectively, with 7 bases between them. This CDR3 has 11 residues. The DNA of the CDR3 is TGTGCCAGCAAGCACGGCAATGAGCAGTTCTTC. Translating it yields CASKHGNEQFF.

This chain joins TRBV11-2 and TRBJ2-1; D is undetermined. CDR1 SGHAT and CDR2 FQNNGV come from the germline V gene. V was cut by 7 bases and J by 3 bases, with 10 bases left in between. The CDR3 totals 13 residues. In DNA form, the CDR3 reads TGTGCCAGCACTCTCCCGGTCTACAATGAGCAGTTCTTC. Its translation: CASTLPVYNEQFF. Using reference TRBV11-2 and TRBJ2-1 for the parts outside the CDR3, the full variable domain is EAGVAQSPRYKIIEKRQSVAFWCNPISGHATLYWYQQILGQGPKLLIQFQNNGVVDDSQLPKDRFSAERLKGVDSTLKIQPAKLEDSAVYLCASTLPVYNEQFFGPGTRLTVL.

This chain connects TRBV11-2 to TRBJ2-7, with D possibly being TRBD1 (6 bases). The CDR3 spans 16 residues. Germline loops: CDR1 SGHAT, CDR2 FQNNGV. Trimming stripped 4 bases from V and 2 bases from J, with 18 bases between. The CDR3 protein is CASSYDRQVKPYEQYF. Here the CDR3 DNA reads TGTGCCAGCAGCTACGACAGACAGGTAAAACCCTACGAGCAGTACTTC.

This chain connects TRBV5-1 to TRBJ2-1; D remains ambiguous. Per the germline V gene, CDR1 is SGHRS and CDR2 is YFSETQ. The CDR3 consists of 13 residues. Trimming stripped 4 bases from V and 6 bases from J, with 11 bases between. As DNA, the CDR3 is TGCGCCAGCAGCGGATACCCAGGCAATGAGCAGTTCTTC. This sequence encodes CASSGYPGNEQFF.

The chain couples TRBV5-1 to TRBJ1-2, with unresolved D. CDR1 SGHRS and CDR2 YFSETQ come from the germline V gene. V gave up 0 bases and J gave up 6 bases, with 6 bases separating them. The CDR3 totals 12 residues. DNA for the CDR3: TGCGCCAGCAGCTTGGACGCGAATGGCTACACCTTC. Translating gives CASSLDANGYTF. Drawing the rest from reference TRBV5-1 and TRBJ1-2, the complete variable domain is KAGVTQTPRYLIKTRGQQVTLSCSPISGHRSVSWYQQTPGQGLQFLFEYFSETQRNKGNFPGRFSGRQFSNSRSEMNVSTLELGDSALYLCASSLDANGYTFGSGTRLTVV.

The CDR3: CASSKAFRFTGIEAEPQHF. The DNA for the CDR3 is TGTGCCAGCAGCAAAGCGTTTAGATTTACAGGGATCGAGGCGGAGCCCCAGCATTTT. The gene calls are TRBV21-1 and TRBJ1-5; the DNA was not compared with TRBD1, the D call given in the table. TRBV21-1 corresponds to a pseudogene. The CDR3 sequence is 19 residues long.

The V call is TRBV10-3, the J call TRBJ1-2; D gene ambiguous. The CDR3 length is 13 residues. Germline CDR1 ENHRY, CDR2 SYGVKD. V was trimmed by 10 bases and J by 6 bases, leaving 18 bases between them. The CDR3: CARRGGREDGYTF. In DNA form, the CDR3 reads TGTGCCAGACGGGGAGGGCGTGAGGATGGCTACACCTTC.

The genes are TRBV20-1 and TRBJ1-2; D unclear. CDR3 size: 11 residues. V lost 6 bases and J 7 bases, leaving 12 bases between the germline ends. Germline V gene sequence: CDR1 DFQATT, CDR2 SNEGSKA (reference sequence). This CDR3 is CSALGLGGYTF. DNA of the CDR3: TGCAGTGCCCTTGGGCTGGGTGGCTACACCTTC.

The chain joins TRBV3-1 (or the pseudogene TRBV3-2) to TRBJ1-5, with 7 positions matching TRBD1. CDR1 is LGHDT and CDR2 is YNNKEL in the germline V gene (reference sequence). J gave up 6 bases and V 2 bases, and 13 bases lay outside the gene matches. This CDR3 region has 17 residues. CDR3 sequence: CASSQNPTGTSGQPQHF. Written as DNA, the CDR3 is TGTGCCAGCAGCCAAAATCCGACAGGGACCTCGGGTCAGCCCCAGCATTTT.

The J gene is TRBJ2-5, the V gene TRBV29-1, with 7 bases matching TRBD1. This CDR3 contains 13 residues. V was pared by 7 bases and J by 5 bases, with 10 bases of the junction left unmatched. Per germline, CDR1 SQVTM and CDR2 ANQGSEA. The DNA for the CDR3 is TGCAGCGCAAACAGGGGCGTGGGGGAGACCCAGTACTTC. Its protein product is CSANRGVGETQYF.

This clone was counted a few times. The chain carries TRBV27 and TRBJ2-5, with 11 nucleotides matching TRBD2. The trim removed 5 bases at V and 9 bases at J, leaving 14 bases unmatched. This CDR3 region has 16 residues. Germline V gives CDR1 MNHEY, CDR2 SMNVEV (reference sequence). In DNA form, the CDR3 reads TGTGCCAGCAGTCGGTCCGGGACTAGCGGTGGTTGGGCCCAGTACTTC. Translation: CASSRSGTSGGWAQYF.

The chain couples TRBV19 to TRBJ1-1; tentatively, D is TRBD1 (6 bases). V gave up 3 bases and J gave up 1 base, with 24 bases separating them. The CDR3 covers 19 residues. Germline V CDR1 and CDR2: LNHDA, SQIVND (reference sequence). Written as DNA, the CDR3 is TGTGCCAGTAGTATCCCGTTAGGGGTACTACAGGGACCGAACACTGAAGCTTTCTTT. Translating gives CASSIPLGVLQGPNTEAFF.

The chain employs TRBV11-1 and TRBJ2-7, with 7 nucleotides matching TRBD1. The length of the CDR3 is 15 residues. Germline V CDR1 and CDR2: SGHAT, FQDESV (reference sequence). Trimming took 1 base from V and 0 from J; bases not matched to a gene: 3. CDR3 region: CASSLEGTVSYEQYF. The CDR3 DNA follows: TGTGCCAGCAGCTTAGAGGGGACAGTCTCCTACGAGCAGTACTTC.